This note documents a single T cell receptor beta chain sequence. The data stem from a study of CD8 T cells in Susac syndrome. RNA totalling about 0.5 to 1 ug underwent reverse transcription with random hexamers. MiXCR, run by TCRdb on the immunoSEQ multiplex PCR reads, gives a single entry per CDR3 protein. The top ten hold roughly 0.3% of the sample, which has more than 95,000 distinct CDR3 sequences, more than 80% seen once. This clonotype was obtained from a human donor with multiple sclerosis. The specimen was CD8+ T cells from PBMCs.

CDR3: CASSYSEEIIYEQYF. CDR3 in DNA: TGTGCCAGCAGTTACTCGGAGGAAATAATCTACGAGCAGTACTTC. The gene calls are TRBV6-6 and TRBJ2-7; D is possibly TRBD2 (5 bases). The germline gives CDR1 MNHNY, CDR2 SVGAGI (reference sequence). The CDR3 sequence is 15 residues long. The V end was cut by 0 bases, the J end by 3 bases, with 12 bases between.